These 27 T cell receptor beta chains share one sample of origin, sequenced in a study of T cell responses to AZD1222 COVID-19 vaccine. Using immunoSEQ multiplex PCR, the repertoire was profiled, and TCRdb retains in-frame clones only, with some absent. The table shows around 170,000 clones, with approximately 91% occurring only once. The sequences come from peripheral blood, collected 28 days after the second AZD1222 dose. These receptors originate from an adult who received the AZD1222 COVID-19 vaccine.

The DNA for the CDR3 is TGTGCCAGTAGTACGACAGGGGGTTACGAGCAGTACTTC. Its protein is CASSTTGGYEQYF. The rearrangement uses TRBV19 and TRBJ2-7; TRBD1 agrees at 9 bases. This CDR3 spans 13 amino acids. V lost 4 bases to trimming and J lost 4 bases; unmatched junction nucleotides: 2. CDR1 and CDR2 from the germline V gene are LNHDA and SQIVND (reference sequence).

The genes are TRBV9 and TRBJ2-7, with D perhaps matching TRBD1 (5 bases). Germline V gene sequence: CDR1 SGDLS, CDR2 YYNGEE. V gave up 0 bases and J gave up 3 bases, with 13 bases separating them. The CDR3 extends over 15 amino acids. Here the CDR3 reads CASSVGPGSGYEQYF. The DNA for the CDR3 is TGTGCCAGCAGCGTAGGTCCAGGGTCGGGCTACGAGCAGTACTTC.

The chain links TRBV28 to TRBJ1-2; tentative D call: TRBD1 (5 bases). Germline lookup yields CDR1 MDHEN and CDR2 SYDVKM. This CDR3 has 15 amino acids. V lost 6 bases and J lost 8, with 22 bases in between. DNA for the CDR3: TGTGCCAGCAGCTCCCCGGGACGGTCTATGGTCGGCTACACCTTC. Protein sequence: CASSSPGRSMVGYTF.

The CDR3 is CASSPPTGREDEQFF. The CDR3 DNA sequence: TGTGCCAGCAGTCCCCCGACAGGGAGGGAAGATGAGCAGTTCTTC. V and J are TRBV27 and TRBJ2-1; tentatively, D is TRBD1 or TRBD2 (7 bases each). The CDR3 covers 15 residues. Trimming pared 5 bases from V and 8 bases from J, leaving 19 bases between. Germline values: CDR1 MNHEY, CDR2 SMNVEV (reference sequence).

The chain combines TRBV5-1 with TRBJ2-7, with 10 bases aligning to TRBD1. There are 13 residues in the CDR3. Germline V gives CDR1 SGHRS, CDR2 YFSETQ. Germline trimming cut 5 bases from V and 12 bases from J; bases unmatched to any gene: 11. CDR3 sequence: CASSPSGTGVRYF. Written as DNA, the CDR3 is TGCGCCAGCAGTCCATCCGGGACAGGGGTCCGGTACTTC.

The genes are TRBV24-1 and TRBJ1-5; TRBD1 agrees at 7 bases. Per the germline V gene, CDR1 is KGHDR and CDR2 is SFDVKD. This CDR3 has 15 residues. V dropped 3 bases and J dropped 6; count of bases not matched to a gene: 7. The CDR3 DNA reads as TGTGCCACCAGTGATGCAGGGGGATCGTCTCAGCCCCAGCATTTT. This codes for CATSDAGGSSQPQHF.

The CDR3 loop reads CASSVRLAGVETQYF. The CDR3 DNA reads TGTGCCAGCAGTGTTCGACTAGCGGGAGTAGAGACCCAGTACTTC. The chain joins TRBV25-1 to TRBJ2-5; 12 bases fit TRBD2. This CDR3 spans 15 amino acids. V lost 4 bases, J lost 4 bases, and 4 bases stayed unmatched. Germline loops: CDR1 MGHDK, CDR2 SYGVNS.

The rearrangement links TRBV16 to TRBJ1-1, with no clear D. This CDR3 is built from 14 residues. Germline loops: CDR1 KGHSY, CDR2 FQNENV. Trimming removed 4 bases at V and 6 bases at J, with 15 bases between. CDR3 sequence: CASSRYVERAEAFF. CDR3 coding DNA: TGTGCCAGCAGCCGTTACGTAGAGAGGGCTGAAGCTTTCTTT.

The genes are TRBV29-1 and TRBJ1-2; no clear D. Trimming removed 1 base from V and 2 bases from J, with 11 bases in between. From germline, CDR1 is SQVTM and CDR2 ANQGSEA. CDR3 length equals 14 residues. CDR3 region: CSVEVHHANYGYTF. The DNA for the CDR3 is TGCAGCGTTGAAGTGCATCACGCAAACTATGGCTACACCTTC.

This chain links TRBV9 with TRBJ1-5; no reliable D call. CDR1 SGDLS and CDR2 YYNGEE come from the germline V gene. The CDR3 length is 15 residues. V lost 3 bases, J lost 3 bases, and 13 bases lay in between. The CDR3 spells CASSAYLGFNQPQHF. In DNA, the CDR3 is TGTGCCAGCAGCGCCTACCTAGGGTTCAATCAGCCCCAGCATTTT.

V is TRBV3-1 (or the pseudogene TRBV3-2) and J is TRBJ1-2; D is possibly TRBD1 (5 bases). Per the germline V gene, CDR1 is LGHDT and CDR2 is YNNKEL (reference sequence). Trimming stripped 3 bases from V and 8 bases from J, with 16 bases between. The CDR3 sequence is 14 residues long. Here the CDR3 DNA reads TGTGCCAGCAGCCACCGGGGGGAGGAATCCGGCTACACCTTC. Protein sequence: CASSHRGEESGYTF.

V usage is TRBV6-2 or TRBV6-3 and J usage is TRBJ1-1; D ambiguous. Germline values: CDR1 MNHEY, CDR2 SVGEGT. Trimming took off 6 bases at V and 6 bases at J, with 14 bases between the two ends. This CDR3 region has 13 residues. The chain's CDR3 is CASSTTVVSEAFF. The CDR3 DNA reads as TGTGCCAGCAGCACCACCGTGGTATCTGAAGCTTTCTTT.

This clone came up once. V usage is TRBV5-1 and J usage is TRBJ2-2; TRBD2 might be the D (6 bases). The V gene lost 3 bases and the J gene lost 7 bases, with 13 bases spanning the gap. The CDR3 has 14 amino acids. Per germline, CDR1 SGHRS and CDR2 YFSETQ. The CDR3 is CASSWTGGSGELFF. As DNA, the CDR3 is TGCGCCAGCAGCTGGACCGGGGGTAGCGGGGAGCTGTTTTTT. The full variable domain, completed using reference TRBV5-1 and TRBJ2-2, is KAGVTQTPRYLIKTRGQQVTLSCSPISGHRSVSWYQQTPGQGLQFLFEYFSETQRNKGNFPGRFSGRQFSNSRSEMNVSTLELGDSALYLCASSWTGGSGELFFGEGSRLTVL.

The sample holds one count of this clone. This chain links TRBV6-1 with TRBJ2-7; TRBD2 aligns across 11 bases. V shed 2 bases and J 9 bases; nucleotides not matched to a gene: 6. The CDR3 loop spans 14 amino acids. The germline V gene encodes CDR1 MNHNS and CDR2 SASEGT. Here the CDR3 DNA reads TGTGCCAGCAGTGAATGGGGACTAGCGGACGCGCAGTACTTC. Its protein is CASSEWGLADAQYF.

The CDR3 nucleotides read TGTGCCAGCAGCTTAAGTCAGGGAGGTAATGAAAAACTGTTTTTT. This translates into CASSLSQGGNEKLFF. J is TRBJ1-4 and V is TRBV7-2, with D maybe TRBD1 (5 bases). V lost 2 bases, J lost 4 bases, and 11 bases lay in between. The length of the CDR3 is 15 residues. The germline V gene encodes CDR1 SGHTA and CDR2 FQGNSA.

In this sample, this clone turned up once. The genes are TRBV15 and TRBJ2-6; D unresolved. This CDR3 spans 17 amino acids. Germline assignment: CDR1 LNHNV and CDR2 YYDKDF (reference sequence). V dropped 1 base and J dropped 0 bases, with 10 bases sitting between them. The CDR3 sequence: CATSRGGMNSGANVLTF. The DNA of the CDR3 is TGTGCCACCAGCAGAGGGGGAATGAACTCTGGGGCCAACGTCCTGACTTTC.

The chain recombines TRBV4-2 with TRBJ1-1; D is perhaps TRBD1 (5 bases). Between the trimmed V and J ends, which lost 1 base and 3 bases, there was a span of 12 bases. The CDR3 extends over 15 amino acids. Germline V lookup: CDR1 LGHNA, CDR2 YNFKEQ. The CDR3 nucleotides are TGTGCCAGCAGCCAAGGTGGGGCAGGTGACACTGAAGCTTTCTTT. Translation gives CASSQGGAGDTEAFF.

The CDR3 region is CASTTEGGELFF. The DNA for the CDR3 is TGCGCCAGCACTACGGAGGGCGGGGAGCTGTTTTTT. The V and J genes are TRBV5-1 and TRBJ2-2; tentatively, D is TRBD2 (6 bases). The germline V gene encodes CDR1 SGHRS and CDR2 YFSETQ. This CDR3 spans 12 amino acids. V gave up 6 bases and J gave up 7 bases, with 10 bases separating them.

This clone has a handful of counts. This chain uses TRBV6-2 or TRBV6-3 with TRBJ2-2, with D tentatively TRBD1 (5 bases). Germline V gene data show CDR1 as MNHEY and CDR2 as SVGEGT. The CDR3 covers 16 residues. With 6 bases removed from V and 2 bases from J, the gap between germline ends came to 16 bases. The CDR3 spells CASSPVGPLNTGELFF. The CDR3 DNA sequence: TGTGCCAGCAGCCCCGTGGGGCCTCTTAACACCGGGGAGCTGTTTTTT.

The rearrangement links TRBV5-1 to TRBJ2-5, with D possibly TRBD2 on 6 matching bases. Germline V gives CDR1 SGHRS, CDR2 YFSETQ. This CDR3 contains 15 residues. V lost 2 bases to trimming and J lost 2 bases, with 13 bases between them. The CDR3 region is CASSLGGEYQETQYF. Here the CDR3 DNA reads TGCGCCAGCAGCTTAGGAGGGGAATATCAAGAGACCCAGTACTTC.

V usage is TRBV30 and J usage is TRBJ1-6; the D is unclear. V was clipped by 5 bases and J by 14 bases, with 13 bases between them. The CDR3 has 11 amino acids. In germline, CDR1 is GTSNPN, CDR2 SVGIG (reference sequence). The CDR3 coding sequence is TGTGCCTGGGCCTCAACGGGGACCCTCCACTTT. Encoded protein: CAWASTGTLHF.

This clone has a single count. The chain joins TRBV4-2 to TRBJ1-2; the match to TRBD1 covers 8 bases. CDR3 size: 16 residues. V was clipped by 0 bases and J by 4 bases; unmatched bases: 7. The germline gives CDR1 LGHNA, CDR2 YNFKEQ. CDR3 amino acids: CASSQDLMDRAYGYTF. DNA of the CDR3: TGTGCCAGCAGCCAAGATCTAATGGACAGGGCCTATGGCTACACCTTC.

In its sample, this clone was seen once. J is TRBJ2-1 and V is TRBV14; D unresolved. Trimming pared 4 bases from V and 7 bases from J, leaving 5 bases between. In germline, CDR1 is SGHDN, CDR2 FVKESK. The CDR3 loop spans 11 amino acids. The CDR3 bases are TGTGCCAGCAGCCTAAAAAATGAGCAGTTCTTC. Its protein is CASSLKNEQFF. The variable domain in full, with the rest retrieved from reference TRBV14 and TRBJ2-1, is EAGVTQFPSHSVIEKGQTVTLRCDPISGHDNLYWYRRVMGKEIKFLLHFVKESKQDESGMPNNRFLAERTGGTYSTLKVQPAELEDSGVYFCASSLKNEQFFGPGTRLTVL.

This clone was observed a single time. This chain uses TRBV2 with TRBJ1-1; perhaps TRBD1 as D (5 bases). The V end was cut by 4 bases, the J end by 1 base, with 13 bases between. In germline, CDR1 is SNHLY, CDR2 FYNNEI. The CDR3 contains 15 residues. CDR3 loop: CASSGSGAGNTEAFF. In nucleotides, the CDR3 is TGTGCCAGCAGTGGTAGCGGGGCCGGGAACACTGAAGCTTTCTTT.

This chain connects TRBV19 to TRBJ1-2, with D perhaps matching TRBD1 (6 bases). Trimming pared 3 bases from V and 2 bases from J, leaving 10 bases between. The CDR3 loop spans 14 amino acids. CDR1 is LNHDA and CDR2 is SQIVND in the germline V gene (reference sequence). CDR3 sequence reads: CASSIPGVNYGYTF. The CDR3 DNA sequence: TGTGCCAGTAGTATCCCAGGGGTCAACTATGGCTACACCTTC.

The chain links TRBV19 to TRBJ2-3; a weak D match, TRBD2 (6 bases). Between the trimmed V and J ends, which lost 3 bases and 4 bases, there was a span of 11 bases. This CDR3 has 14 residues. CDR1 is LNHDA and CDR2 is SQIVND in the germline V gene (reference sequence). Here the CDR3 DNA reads TGTGCCAGTAGTATTGGTAGCGGCTCAGATACGCAGTATTTT. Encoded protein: CASSIGSGSDTQYF. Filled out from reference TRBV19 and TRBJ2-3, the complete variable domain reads DGGITQSPKYLFRKEGQNVTLSCEQNLNHDAMYWYRQDPGQGLRLIYYSQIVNDFQKGDIAEGYSVSREKKESFPLTVTSAQKNPTAFYLCASSIGSGSDTQYFGPGTRLTVL.

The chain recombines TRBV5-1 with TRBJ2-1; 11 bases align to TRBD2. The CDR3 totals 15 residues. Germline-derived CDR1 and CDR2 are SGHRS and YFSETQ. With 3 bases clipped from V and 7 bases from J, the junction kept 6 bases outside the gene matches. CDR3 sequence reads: CASSSGTSGGNEQFF. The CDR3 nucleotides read TGCGCCAGCAGCTCCGGGACTAGCGGAGGTAATGAGCAGTTCTTC. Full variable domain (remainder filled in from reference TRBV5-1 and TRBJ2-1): KAGVTQTPRYLIKTRGQQVTLSCSPISGHRSVSWYQQTPGQGLQFLFEYFSETQRNKGNFPGRFSGRQFSNSRSEMNVSTLELGDSALYLCASSSGTSGGNEQFFGPGTRLTVL.